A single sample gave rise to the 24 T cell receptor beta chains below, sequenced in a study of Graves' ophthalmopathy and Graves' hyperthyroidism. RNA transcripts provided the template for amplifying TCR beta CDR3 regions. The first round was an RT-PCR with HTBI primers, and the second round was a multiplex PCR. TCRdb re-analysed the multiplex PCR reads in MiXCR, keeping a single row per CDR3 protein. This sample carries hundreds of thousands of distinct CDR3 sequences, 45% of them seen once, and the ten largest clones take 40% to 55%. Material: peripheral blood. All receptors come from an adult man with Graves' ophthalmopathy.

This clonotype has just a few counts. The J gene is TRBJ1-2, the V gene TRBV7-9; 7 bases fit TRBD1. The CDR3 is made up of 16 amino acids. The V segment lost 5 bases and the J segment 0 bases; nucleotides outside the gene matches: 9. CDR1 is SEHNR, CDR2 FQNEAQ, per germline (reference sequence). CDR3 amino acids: CASSEAGTEANYGYTF. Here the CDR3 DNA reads TGTGCCAGCAGCGAGGCCGGGACAGAAGCTAACTATGGCTACACCTTC.

CDR3 nucleotides: TGTGCCAGCAGGGGTGGGGCCACTGAAGCTTTCTTT. Residues: CASRGGATEAFF. The chain joins TRBV3-1 to TRBJ1-1; D possibly corresponds to TRBD1 (5 bases). Trimming took 6 bases from V and 4 from J, leaving 9 bases between them. Germline CDR1 reads LGHDT; CDR2 reads YNNKEL (reference sequence). The CDR3 totals 12 residues.

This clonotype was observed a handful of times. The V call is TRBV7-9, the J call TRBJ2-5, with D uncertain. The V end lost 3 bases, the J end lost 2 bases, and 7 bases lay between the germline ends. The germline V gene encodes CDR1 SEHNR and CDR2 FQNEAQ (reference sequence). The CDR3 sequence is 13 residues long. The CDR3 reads CASSLTKQETQYF. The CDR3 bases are TGTGCCAGCAGCTTGACAAAACAAGAGACCCAGTACTTC.

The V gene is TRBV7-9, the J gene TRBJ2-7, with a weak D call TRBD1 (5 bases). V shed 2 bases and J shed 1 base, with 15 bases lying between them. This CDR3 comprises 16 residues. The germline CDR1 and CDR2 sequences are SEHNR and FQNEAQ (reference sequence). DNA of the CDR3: TGTGCCAGCAGCTTAACCACGAGCAGGGCGTCCTACGAGCAGTACTTC. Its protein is CASSLTTSRASYEQYF.

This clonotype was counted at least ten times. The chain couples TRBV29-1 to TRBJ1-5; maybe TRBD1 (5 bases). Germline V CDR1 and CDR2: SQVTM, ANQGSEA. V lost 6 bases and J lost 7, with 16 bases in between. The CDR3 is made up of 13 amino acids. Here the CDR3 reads CSVAWGFGQPQHF. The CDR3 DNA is TGCAGCGTGGCGTGGGGGTTTGGGCAGCCCCAGCATTTT.

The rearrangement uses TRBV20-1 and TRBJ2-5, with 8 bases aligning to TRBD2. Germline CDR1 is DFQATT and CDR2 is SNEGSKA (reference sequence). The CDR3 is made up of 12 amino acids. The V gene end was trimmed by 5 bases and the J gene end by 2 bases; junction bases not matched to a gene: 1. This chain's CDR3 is CSAGTRQETQYF. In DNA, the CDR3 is TGCAGTGCTGGGACTAGACAAGAGACCCAGTACTTC.

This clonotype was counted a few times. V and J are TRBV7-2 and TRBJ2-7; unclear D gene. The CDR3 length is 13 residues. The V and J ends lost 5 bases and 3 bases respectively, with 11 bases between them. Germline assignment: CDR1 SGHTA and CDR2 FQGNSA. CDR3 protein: CASSPPRYYEQYF. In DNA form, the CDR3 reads TGTGCCAGCAGCCCTCCCAGATACTACGAGCAGTACTTC. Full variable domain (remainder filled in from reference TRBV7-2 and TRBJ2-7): GAGVSQSPSNKVTEKGKDVELRCDPISGHTALYWYRQSLGQGLEFLIYFQGNSAPDKSGLPSDRFSAERTGGSVSTLTIQRTQQEDSAVYLCASSPPRYYEQYFGPGTRLTVT.

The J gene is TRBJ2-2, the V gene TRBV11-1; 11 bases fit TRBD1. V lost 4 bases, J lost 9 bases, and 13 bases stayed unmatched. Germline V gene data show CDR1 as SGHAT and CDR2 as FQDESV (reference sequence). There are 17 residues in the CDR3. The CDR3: CASSSRDRGDLPRELFF. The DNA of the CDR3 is TGTGCCAGCAGCTCCCGGGACAGGGGGGATCTCCCCCGGGAGCTGTTTTTT.

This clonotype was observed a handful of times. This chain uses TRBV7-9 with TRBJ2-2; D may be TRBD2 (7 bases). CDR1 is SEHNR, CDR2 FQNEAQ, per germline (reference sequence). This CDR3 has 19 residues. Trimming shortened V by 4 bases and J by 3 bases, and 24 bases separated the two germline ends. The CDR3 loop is CASSSEPVTGRVDTGELFF. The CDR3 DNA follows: TGTGCCAGCAGCTCTGAACCCGTCACAGGGAGGGTGGACACCGGGGAGCTGTTTTTT. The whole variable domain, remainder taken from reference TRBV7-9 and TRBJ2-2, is DTGVSQNPRHKITKRGQNVTFRCDPISEHNRLYWYRQTLGQGPEFLTYFQNEAQLEKSRLLSDRFSAERPKGSFSTLEIQRTEQGDSAMYLCASSSEPVTGRVDTGELFFGEGSRLTVL.

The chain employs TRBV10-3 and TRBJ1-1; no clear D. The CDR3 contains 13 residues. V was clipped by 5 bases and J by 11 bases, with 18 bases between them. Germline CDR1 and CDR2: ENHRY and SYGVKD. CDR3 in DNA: TGTGCCATCAGTTACTCGTTTACCAGTGATGCTTTCTTT. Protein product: CAISYSFTSDAFF.

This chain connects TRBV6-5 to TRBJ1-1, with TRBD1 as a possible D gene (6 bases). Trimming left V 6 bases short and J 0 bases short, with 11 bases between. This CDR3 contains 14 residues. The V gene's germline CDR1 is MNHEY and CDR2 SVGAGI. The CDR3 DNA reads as TGTGCCAGCAGGGCCGGGACAATGAACACTGAAGCTTTCTTT. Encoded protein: CASRAGTMNTEAFF.

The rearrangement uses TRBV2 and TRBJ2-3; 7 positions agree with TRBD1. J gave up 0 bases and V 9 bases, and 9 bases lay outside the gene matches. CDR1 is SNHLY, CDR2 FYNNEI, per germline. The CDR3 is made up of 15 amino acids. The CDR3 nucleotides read TGTGCCAGAGGACAGGCCACCTCTAGCACAGATACGCAGTATTTT. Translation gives CARGQATSSTDTQYF.

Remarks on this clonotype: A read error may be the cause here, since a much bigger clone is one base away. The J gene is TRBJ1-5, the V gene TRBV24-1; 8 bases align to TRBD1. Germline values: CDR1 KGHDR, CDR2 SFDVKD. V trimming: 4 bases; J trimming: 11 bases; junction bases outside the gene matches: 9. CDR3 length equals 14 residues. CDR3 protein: CATSDGQGWQSQHF. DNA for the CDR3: TGTGCCACCAGTGACGGACAGGGCTGGCAGTCCCAGCATTTT.

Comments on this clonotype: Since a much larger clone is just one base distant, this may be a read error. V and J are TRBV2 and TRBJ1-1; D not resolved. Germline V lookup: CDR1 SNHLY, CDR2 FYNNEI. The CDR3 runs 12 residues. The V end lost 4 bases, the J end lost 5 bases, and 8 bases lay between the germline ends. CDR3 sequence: CASSARATEAFF. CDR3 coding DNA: TGTGCCAGCAGTGCTCGGGCAACTGAAGCTTTCTTT. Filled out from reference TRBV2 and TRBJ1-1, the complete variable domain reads EPEVTQTPSHQVTQMGQEVILRCVPISNHLYFYWYRQILGQKVEFLVSFYNNEISEKSEIFDDQFSVERPDGSNFTLKIRSTKLEDSAMYFCASSARATEAFFGQGTRLTVV.

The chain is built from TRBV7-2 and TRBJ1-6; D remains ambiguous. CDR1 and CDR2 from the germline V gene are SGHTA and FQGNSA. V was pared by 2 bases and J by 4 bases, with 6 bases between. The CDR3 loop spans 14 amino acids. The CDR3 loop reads CASSLLGYNSPLHF. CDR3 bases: TGTGCCAGCAGCTTACTAGGTTATAATTCACCCCTCCACTTT. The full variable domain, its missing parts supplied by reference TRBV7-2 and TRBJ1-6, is GAGVSQSPSNKVTEKGKDVELRCDPISGHTALYWYRQSLGQGLEFLIYFQGNSAPDKSGLPSDRFSAERTGGSVSTLTIQRTQQEDSAVYLCASSLLGYNSPLHFGNGTRLTVT.

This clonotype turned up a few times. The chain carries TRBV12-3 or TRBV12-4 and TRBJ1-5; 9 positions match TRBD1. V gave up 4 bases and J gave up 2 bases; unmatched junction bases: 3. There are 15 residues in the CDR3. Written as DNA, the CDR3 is TGTGCCAGCAGTTGGACAGGGGAAGGCAATCAGCCCCAGCATTTT. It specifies CASSWTGEGNQPQHF.

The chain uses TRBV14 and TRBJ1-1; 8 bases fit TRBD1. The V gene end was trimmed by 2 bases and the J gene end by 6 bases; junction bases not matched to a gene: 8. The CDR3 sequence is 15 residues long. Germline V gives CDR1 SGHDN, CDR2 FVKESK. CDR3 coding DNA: TGTGCCAGCAGCCAACTTTACAGGGGGGCGGCTGAAGCTTTCTTT. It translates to CASSQLYRGAAEAFF.

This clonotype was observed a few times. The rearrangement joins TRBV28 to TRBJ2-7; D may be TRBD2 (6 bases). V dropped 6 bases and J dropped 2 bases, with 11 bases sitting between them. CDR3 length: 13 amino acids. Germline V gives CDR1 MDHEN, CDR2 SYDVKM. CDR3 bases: TGTGCCAGCAGGGAGGGCCCCACCTACGAGCAGTACTTC. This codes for CASREGPTYEQYF.

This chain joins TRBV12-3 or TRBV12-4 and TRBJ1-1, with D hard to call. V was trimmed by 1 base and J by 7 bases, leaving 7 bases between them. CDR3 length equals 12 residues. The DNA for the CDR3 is TGTGCCAGCAGTTTAGGCGCGCATGAAGCTTTCTTT. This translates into CASSLGAHEAFF.

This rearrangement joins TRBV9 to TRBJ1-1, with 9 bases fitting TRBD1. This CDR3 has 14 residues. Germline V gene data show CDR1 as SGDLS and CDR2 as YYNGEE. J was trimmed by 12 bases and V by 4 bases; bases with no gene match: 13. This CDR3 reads CASSPSGTGTVPFF. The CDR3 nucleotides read TGTGCCAGCAGCCCGTCCGGGACAGGGACGGTTCCTTTCTTT.

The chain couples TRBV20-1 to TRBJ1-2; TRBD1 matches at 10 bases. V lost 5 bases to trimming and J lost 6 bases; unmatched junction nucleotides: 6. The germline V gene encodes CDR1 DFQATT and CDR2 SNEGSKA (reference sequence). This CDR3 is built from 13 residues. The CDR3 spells CSAELGQGDGYTF. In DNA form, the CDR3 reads TGCAGTGCTGAACTTGGACAGGGGGATGGCTACACCTTC.

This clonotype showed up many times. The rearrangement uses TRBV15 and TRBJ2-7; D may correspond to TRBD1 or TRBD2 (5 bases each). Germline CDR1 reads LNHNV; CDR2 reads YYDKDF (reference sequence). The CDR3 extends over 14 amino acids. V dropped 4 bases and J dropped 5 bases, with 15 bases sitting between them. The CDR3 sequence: CATSTSRDSHEQYF. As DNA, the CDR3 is TGTGCCACCAGCACTAGCAGAGACAGTCACGAGCAGTACTTC. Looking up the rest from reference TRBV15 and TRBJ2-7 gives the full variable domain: DAMVIQNPRYQVTQFGKPVTLSCSQTLNHNVMYWYQQKSSQAPKLLFHYYDKDFNNEADTPDNFQSRRPNTSFCFLDIRSPGLGDTAMYLCATSTSRDSHEQYFGPGTRLTVT.

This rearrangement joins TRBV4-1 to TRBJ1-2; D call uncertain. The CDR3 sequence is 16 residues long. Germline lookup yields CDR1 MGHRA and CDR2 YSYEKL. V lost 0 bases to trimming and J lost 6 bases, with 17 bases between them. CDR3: CASSQDRGYQVNGYTF. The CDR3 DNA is TGCGCCAGCAGCCAAGATCGTGGGTATCAGGTGAATGGCTACACCTTC.

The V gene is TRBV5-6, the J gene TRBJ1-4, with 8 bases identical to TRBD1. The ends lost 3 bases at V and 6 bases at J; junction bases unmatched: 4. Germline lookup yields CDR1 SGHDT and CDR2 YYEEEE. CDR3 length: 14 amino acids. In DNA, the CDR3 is TGTGCCAGCAGCTCGGACAGGGTGGATGAAAAACTGTTTTTT. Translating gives CASSSDRVDEKLFF. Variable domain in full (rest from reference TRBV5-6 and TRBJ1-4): DAGVTQSPTHLIKTRGQQVTLRCSPKSGHDTVSWYQQALGQGPQFIFQYYEEEERQRGNFPDRFSGHQFPNYSSELNVNALLLGDSALYLCASSSDRVDEKLFFGSGTQLSVL.